This entry lists 7 T cell receptor beta chains sequenced from one sample in a study of T cells expressing NK-cell markers. Reanalyzing the 5' RACE reads, TCRdb keeps one entry per CDR3 protein, without DNA. The table lists about 260,000 distinct CDR3 sequences. The sequenced material came from blood T cells: a sorted CD56 or NKG2C T cell subset, CD4+ or CD8+ T cells, or bulk PBMC T cells (not recorded which). These receptors were collected from a young man in good health.

This chain uses TRBV29-1 with TRBJ2-5. Germline-derived CDR1 and CDR2 are SQVTM and ANQGSEA. The CDR3 runs 13 residues. CDR3 sequence reads: CSVAGRYQETQYF.

The rearrangement joins TRBV7-3 to TRBJ1-2; the D call of TRBD1 rests on TCRdb alone, since no DNA is present to check it. The CDR3 length is 15 residues. Germline CDR1 is SGHTA and CDR2 is FQGTGA. The CDR3 protein is CASSLMGTASYGYTF.

The CDR3 reads CASTPDSPNEQFF. J is TRBJ2-1 and V is TRBV12-3 or TRBV12-4; TCRdb's assignment of TRBD1 cannot be checked, as there is no DNA. This CDR3 spans 13 amino acids.

The V call is TRBV20-1, the J call TRBJ2-5; the TCRdb D gene call, TRBD2, has no DNA to confirm it. CDR1 and CDR2 (germline): DFQATT, SNEGSKA (reference sequence). CDR3 length: 14 amino acids. The CDR3 protein is CSAWPGLAAETQYF.

CDR3 protein: CATSRESLAGRNEQYF. This sequence joins TRBV15 and TRBJ2-7; there is no DNA to check the TCRdb D call of TRBD2. Germline-derived CDR1 and CDR2 are LNHNV and YYDKDF (reference sequence). The CDR3 totals 16 residues.

CDR3 protein: CASVSGTHGGTDTQYF. The genes are TRBV12-3 or TRBV12-4 and TRBJ2-3; TCRdb outputs TRBD1, but without DNA this stays unchecked. CDR3 size: 16 residues.

This chain links TRBV20-1 with TRBJ1-1; the D call of TRBD1 rests on TCRdb alone, since no DNA is present to check it. The CDR3 contains 16 residues. CDR1 is DFQATT, CDR2 SNEGSKA, per germline (reference sequence). CDR3 region: CSARDVGTLQARAAFF.